The 5 T cell receptor beta chains listed next were all sequenced from one sample in a study of shared T cell receptors in the human thymus. Data came from immunoSEQ multiplex PCR; TCRdb stores just in-frame clones and leaves some out. The table includes approximately 760,000 clones, approximately 83% detected once. Another study also made use of these data, one on human thymus T cells.

The sequenced material came from thymocytes. Receptor source: a girl less than two years old with a congenital heart defect.

The chain links TRBV19 to TRBJ2-7; tentatively, D is TRBD2 (5 bases). The germline V gene encodes CDR1 LNHDA and CDR2 SQIVND (reference sequence). CDR3 length: 12 residues. Trimming removed 5 bases from V and 5 bases from J, with 10 bases in between. CDR3 region: CASSSYSDEQYF. The CDR3 DNA follows: TGTGCCAGTAGTTCTTATAGCGACGAGCAGTACTTC. Combining the CDR3 with reference TRBV19 and TRBJ2-7 gives the whole variable domain DGGITQSPKYLFRKEGQNVTLSCEQNLNHDAMYWYRQDPGQGLRLIYYSQIVNDFQKGDIAEGYSVSREKKESFPLTVTSAQKNPTAFYLCASSSYSDEQYFGPGTRLTVT.

The chain links TRBV5-1 to TRBJ1-1; D perhaps matches TRBD1 (6 bases). The germline CDR1 and CDR2 sequences are SGHRS and YFSETQ. Between the trimmed V and J ends, which lost 4 bases and 3 bases, there was a span of 10 bases. The CDR3 contains 13 residues. The CDR3 DNA reads as TGCGCCAGCAGCCCACAGGGAGACACTGAAGCTTTCTTT. This translates into CASSPQGDTEAFF. Complete variable domain (other parts from reference TRBV5-1 and TRBJ1-1): KAGVTQTPRYLIKTRGQQVTLSCSPISGHRSVSWYQQTPGQGLQFLFEYFSETQRNKGNFPGRFSGRQFSNSRSEMNVSTLELGDSALYLCASSPQGDTEAFFGQGTRLTVV.

This sequence joins TRBV7-9 and TRBJ1-4; 7 positions agree with TRBD1. The CDR3 covers 17 residues. The junction had 13 bases not matched to a gene; V was cut back by 5 bases and J by 4 bases. Germline CDR1 and CDR2: SEHNR and FQNEAQ (reference sequence). CDR3 protein: CASSPRTPGQNNEKLFF. CDR3 nucleotide sequence: TGTGCCAGCAGCCCAAGAACCCCGGGACAGAATAATGAAAAACTGTTTTTT. Supplemented by reference TRBV7-9 and TRBJ1-4, the full variable domain reads DTGVSQNPRHKITKRGQNVTFRCDPISEHNRLYWYRQTLGQGPEFLTYFQNEAQLEKSRLLSDRFSAERPKGSFSTLEIQRTEQGDSAMYLCASSPRTPGQNNEKLFFGSGTQLSVL.

The chain is built from TRBV2 and TRBJ2-7, with a weak D call TRBD2 (6 bases). The CDR3 is 14 amino acids. Germline-derived CDR1 and CDR2 are SNHLY and FYNNEI. V gave up 3 bases and J gave up 2 bases, with 11 bases separating them. This CDR3 reads CASSEGSGTYEQYF. Here the CDR3 DNA reads TGTGCCAGCAGTGAGGGTAGCGGAACCTACGAGCAGTACTTC.

The chain combines TRBV19 with TRBJ2-5; possible D gene TRBD1, 6 bases. Germline V gene lookup returns CDR1 LNHDA and CDR2 SQIVND (reference sequence). Deletions cut 4 bases from V and 5 bases from J, with 20 bases between. The CDR3 has 16 residues. The CDR3 loop is CASSRIHDRPRETQYF. CDR3 coding DNA: TGTGCCAGTAGTAGAATTCACGACAGGCCCCGGGAGACCCAGTACTTC.